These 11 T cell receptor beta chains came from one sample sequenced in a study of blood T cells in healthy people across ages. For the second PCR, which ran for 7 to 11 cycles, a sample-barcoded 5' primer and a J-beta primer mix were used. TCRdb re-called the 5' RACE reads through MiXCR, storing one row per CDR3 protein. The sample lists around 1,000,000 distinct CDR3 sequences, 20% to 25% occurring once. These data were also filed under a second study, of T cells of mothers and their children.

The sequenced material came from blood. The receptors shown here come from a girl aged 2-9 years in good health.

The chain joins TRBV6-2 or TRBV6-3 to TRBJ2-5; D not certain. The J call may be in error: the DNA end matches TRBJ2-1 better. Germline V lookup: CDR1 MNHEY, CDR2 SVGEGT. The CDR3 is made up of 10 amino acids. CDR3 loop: CASWANEQFF. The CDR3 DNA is TGTGCCAGCTGGGCCAATGAGCAGTTCTTC.

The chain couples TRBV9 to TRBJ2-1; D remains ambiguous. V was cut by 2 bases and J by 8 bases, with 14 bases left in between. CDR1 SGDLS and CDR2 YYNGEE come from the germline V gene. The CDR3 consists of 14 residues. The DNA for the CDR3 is TGTGCCAGCAGCGTGGGCATGTGGGTGGATGAGCAGTTCTTC. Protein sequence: CASSVGMWVDEQFF.

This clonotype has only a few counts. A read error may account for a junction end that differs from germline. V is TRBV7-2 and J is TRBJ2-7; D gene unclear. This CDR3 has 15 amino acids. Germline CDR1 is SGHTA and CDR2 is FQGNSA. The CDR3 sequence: CASSLIPDGPYGQYF. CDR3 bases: TGTGCCAGCAGCTTGATCCCGGACGGGCCCTACGGGCAGTACTTC.

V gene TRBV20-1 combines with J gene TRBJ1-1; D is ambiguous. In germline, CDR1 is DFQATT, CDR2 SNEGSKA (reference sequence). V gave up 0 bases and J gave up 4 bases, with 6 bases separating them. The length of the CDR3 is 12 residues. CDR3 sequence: CSAREPVTEAFF. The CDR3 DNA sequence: TGCAGTGCTAGAGAACCAGTCACTGAAGCTTTCTTT.

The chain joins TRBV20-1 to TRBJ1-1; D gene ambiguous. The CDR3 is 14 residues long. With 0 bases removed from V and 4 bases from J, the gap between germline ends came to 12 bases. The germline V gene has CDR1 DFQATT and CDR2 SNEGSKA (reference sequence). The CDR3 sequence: CSARDLASTTEAFF. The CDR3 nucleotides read TGCAGTGCTAGAGATCTGGCCAGTACCACTGAAGCTTTCTTT.

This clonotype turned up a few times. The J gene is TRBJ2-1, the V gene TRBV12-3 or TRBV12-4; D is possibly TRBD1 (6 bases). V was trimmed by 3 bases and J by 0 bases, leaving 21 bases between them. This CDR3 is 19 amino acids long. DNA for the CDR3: TGTGCCAGCAGTTTGACAGGACAGATATCGCATAGCTCCTACAATGAGCAGTTCTTC. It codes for CASSLTGQISHSSYNEQFF.

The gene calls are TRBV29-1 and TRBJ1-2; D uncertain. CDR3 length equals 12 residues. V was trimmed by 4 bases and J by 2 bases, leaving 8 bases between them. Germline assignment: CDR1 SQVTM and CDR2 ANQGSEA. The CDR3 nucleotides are TGCAGCGTTGGAACAGTAAACTATGGCTACACCTTC. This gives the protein CSVGTVNYGYTF.

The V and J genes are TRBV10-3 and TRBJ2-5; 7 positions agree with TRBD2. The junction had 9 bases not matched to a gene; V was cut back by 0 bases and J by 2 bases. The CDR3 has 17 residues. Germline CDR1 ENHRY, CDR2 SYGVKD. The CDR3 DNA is TGTGCCATCAGTGAGTCTGCGGCGGGAGCCGCTCAAGAGACCCAGTACTTC. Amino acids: CAISESAAGAAQETQYF.

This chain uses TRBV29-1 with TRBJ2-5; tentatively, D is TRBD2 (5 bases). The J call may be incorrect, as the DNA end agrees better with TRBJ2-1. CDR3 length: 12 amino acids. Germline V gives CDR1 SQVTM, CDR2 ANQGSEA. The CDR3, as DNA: TGCAGCGTTCTGAGGGTTGGCAATGAGCAGTTCTTC. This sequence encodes CSVLRVGNEQFF.

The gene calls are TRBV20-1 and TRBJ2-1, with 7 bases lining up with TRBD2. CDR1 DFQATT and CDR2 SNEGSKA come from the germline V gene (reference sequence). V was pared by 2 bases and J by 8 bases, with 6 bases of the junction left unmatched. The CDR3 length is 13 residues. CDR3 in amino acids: CSARSAGAYEQFF. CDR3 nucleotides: TGCAGTGCTAGATCGGCGGGAGCTTATGAGCAGTTCTTC.

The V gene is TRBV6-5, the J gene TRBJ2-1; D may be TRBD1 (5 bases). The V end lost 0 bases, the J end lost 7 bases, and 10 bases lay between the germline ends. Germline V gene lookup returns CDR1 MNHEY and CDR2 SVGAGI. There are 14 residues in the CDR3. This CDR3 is CASSYSKGRNEQFF. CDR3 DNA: TGTGCCAGCAGTTACTCGAAGGGGCGGAATGAGCAGTTCTTC.